This T cell receptor (beta chain) emerged from a study of CD8 T cells in ankylosing spondylitis. Whole-study results and caveats: In reactive arthritis synovial fluid and blood, some motif variants had been reported before. Ankylosing spondylitis blood appeared to carry a characteristic TCR beta motif of several highly homologous variants.

This clonotype was observed a few times. Its antigen remains unidentified. Unmatched junction bases numbered 13, after V lost 5 bases and J lost 5 bases. Germline V gives CDR1 SGHVS, CDR2 FNYEAQ. The CDR3 sequence is 16 residues long. TCRdb re-analysed the 5' RACE reads in MiXCR, keeping a single row per CDR3 protein. Seen here are more than 110,000 distinct CDR3 sequences, roughly 8.4% observed once, and the top ten hold about 7.3%. This sequence originates from a male donor with ankylosing spondylitis. V and J are TRBV7-6 and TRBJ1-1; 8 nucleotides agree with TRBD1. The sample was synovial fluid, either unsorted or a sorted T cell fraction (not recorded which). This chain's CDR3 is CASSTGQGGMGTEAFF. The CDR3 DNA is TGTGCCAGCAGCACTGGACAGGGTGGGATGGGAACTGAAGCTTTCTTT.